This T cell receptor beta chain derives from a study of shared clonotypes between healthy human individuals. In germline, CDR1 is MNHEY, CDR2 SVGAGI. V shed 0 bases, J shed 5 bases, and the junction held 6 bases outside the gene matches. The CDR3 is made up of 15 amino acids. Repertoires were generated with immunoSEQ multiplex PCR, while TCRdb's copy carries only in-frame clones and drops some. The table lists 2,500,000 or so clones, around nine tenths of them singletons. Study conclusions and caveats: How much donors shared clonotypes was expected to be affected by sequencing depth. At large depth, rarefaction still showed sorted-subset sequencing to be incomplete. Estimated richness was generally greater in naive than memory subsets.

This clone was detected only once. What it binds is not known. V usage is TRBV6-5 and J usage is TRBJ2-7, with 8 bases fitting TRBD2. The receptor's source is a man aged 18 to 30 in good health. Sample: naive CD4+ T cells sorted from blood. Subset in this sample: CD45RA+ positively selected. CDR3 in DNA: TGTGCCAGCAGTTACTCCTACGGGGGGGGAAACGAGCAGTACTTC. Translation gives CASSYSYGGGNEQYF.